This TCR beta chain was obtained from a study of OX40 agonist ivuxolimab in advanced cancers. About the study: Participants could have had prior anti-PD-1, anti-PD-L1 or anti-CTLA-4 therapy, and roughly 39% had some.

Concerning this clone: Its antigen is unknown.

Study-level points and caveats: Dose levels from 0.1 to 3.0 mg/kg saw CD4+ and CD8+ blood T cells expand clonally by week 6. More expanded clones were found, on average, in CD8+ than in CD4+ T cells.

Trimming left V 6 bases short and J 4 bases short, with 13 bases between. This CDR3 spans 13 amino acids. Per germline, CDR1 MGHRA and CDR2 YSYEKL. The method was immunoSEQ multiplex PCR; TCRdb's version includes in-frame clones alone and lacks a portion of them. The table records about 21,000 clones, around 80% of them present only once. The material was CD4+ or CD8+ T cells sorted from blood, obtained in a trial of the OX40 agonist ivuxolimab. This receptor was obtained from an adult with an advanced solid tumor such as melanoma, head and neck, liver or kidney cancer. The chain employs TRBV4-1 and TRBJ2-7, with D perhaps matching TRBD1 (6 bases). The CDR3 DNA follows: TGCGCCAGCAGTCCGGGACACTTTTACGAGCAGTACTTC. Its protein is CASSPGHFYEQYF.